Below are 9 T cell receptor beta chains sequenced from a single sample in a study of T cell responses to AZD1222 COVID-19 vaccine. Some clones are missing from TCRdb's copy, which holds only in-frame ones; the method was immunoSEQ multiplex PCR. Seen here are 180,000 or so clones, around 95% observed once, and the top ten hold approximately 0.58%. This specimen consisted of peripheral blood, obtained on day 0 of AZD1222 vaccination. Every receptor here comes from an adult in good health.

The gene calls are TRBV5-4 and TRBJ2-3, with 10 bases fitting TRBD1. The CDR3 runs 15 residues. CDR1 SGHNT and CDR2 YYREEE come from the germline V gene (reference sequence). Losses at the gene ends were 3 bases for V and 5 bases for J; bases not matched to a gene: 6. Here the CDR3 reads CASSWGQGIGDTQYF. CDR3 nucleotide sequence: TGTGCCAGCAGCTGGGGACAGGGGATTGGAGATACGCAGTATTTT.

The chain employs TRBV10-3 and TRBJ2-5; D gene ambiguous. In germline, CDR1 is ENHRY, CDR2 SYGVKD. V lost 3 bases and J lost 2, with 13 bases in between. This CDR3 comprises 15 residues. The CDR3: CAISDNRFQQETQYF. The CDR3 DNA sequence: TGTGCCATCAGTGATAATAGGTTCCAACAAGAGACCCAGTACTTC.

This chain joins TRBV7-5 and TRBJ1-1; TRBD1 is the table's D call and was not checked against the DNA. TRBV7-5 is a recognized pseudogene. This CDR3 is 16 amino acids long. The CDR3 is CVRSQIPQGVETEAFF. The DNA of the CDR3 is TGTGTCAGAAGCCAGATACCCCAGGGTGTGGAAACTGAAGCTTTCTTT.

The CDR3 loop is CACGTASLANYGYTF. In DNA form, the CDR3 reads TGTGCCTGTGGGACAGCGTCGTTAGCTAACTATGGCTACACCTTC. The chain employs TRBV30 and TRBJ1-2, with TRBD1 matching 7 bases. The CDR3 covers 15 residues. V lost 6 bases to trimming and J lost 0 bases; unmatched junction nucleotides: 10. Per the germline V gene, CDR1 is GTSNPN and CDR2 is SVGIG (reference sequence).

The CDR3 is CASSEMTSGSNEQFF. The CDR3 coding sequence is TGTGCCAGCAGTGAAATGACTAGCGGGAGTAATGAGCAGTTCTTC. The chain uses TRBV2 and TRBJ2-1, with TRBD2 identical over 12 bases. The junction had 3 bases not matched to a gene; V was cut back by 2 bases and J by 7 bases. The CDR3 length is 15 residues. CDR1 and CDR2 (germline): SNHLY, FYNNEI.

This CDR3 reads CAISSTGSTYEQYF. DNA for the CDR3: TGTGCCATCAGTTCGACAGGGTCGACCTACGAGCAGTACTTC. The chain couples TRBV10-3 to TRBJ2-7; 7 positions match TRBD1. The J segment lost 2 bases and the V segment lost 5 bases, leaving 6 bases of the junction unmatched. This CDR3 is built from 14 residues. Germline V gives CDR1 ENHRY, CDR2 SYGVKD.

This rearrangement joins TRBV5-1 to TRBJ2-7; weak D call: TRBD1 (5 bases). CDR1 is SGHRS and CDR2 is YFSETQ in the germline V gene. The CDR3 is 14 residues long. V lost 1 base, J lost 6 bases, and 14 bases lay in between. In DNA, the CDR3 is TGCGCCAGCAGCTTGACATCAGGGTCCGTCGAGCAGTACTTC. Its protein is CASSLTSGSVEQYF.

This clone was counted a single time. This rearrangement joins TRBV19 to TRBJ2-3; maybe TRBD1 (6 bases). Deletions cut 8 bases from V and 7 bases from J, with 22 bases between. Germline values: CDR1 LNHDA, CDR2 SQIVND (reference sequence). The CDR3 has 15 residues. The CDR3 DNA is TGTGCCAGTCGAATAAGAGAGACAGGAGTAAATACGCAGTATTTT. Encoded protein: CASRIRETGVNTQYF. Using reference TRBV19 and TRBJ2-3 for the parts outside the CDR3, the full variable domain is DGGITQSPKYLFRKEGQNVTLSCEQNLNHDAMYWYRQDPGQGLRLIYYSQIVNDFQKGDIAEGYSVSREKKESFPLTVTSAQKNPTAFYLCASRIRETGVNTQYFGPGTRLTVL.

V is TRBV5-1 and J is TRBJ1-3; no clear D gene. Germline V gives CDR1 SGHRS, CDR2 YFSETQ. This CDR3 spans 14 amino acids. The V end lost 4 bases, the J end lost 2 bases, and 10 bases lay between the germline ends. This chain's CDR3 is CASSIAGTGNTIYF. The CDR3 DNA sequence: TGCGCCAGCAGCATCGCGGGGACTGGAAACACCATATATTTT.